These 9 T cell receptor beta chains came from one sample sequenced in a study of pediatric ulcerative colitis. TCRdb's table, derived via immunoSEQ multiplex PCR, lists solely in-frame clones and lacks some. The sample lists 20,000 or so clones, about 65% occurring once. The rectum was sampled with one to two pinch biopsies at colonoscopy. What was sequenced was gut tissue. These receptors were obtained from a boy between 10 and 17 years old with severe ulcerative colitis.

This chain uses TRBV10-1 with TRBJ2-2; 14 positions match TRBD2. This CDR3 region has 17 residues. Germline V gives CDR1 WNHNN, CDR2 SYGVQD (reference sequence). Trimming took 11 bases from V and 2 from J; bases not matched to a gene: 10. Here the CDR3 reads CAGIPGLAGENTGELFF. The CDR3 DNA reads TGCGCCGGGATACCGGGACTAGCGGGGGAAAACACCGGGGAGCTGTTTTTT.

The chain is built from TRBV5-1 and TRBJ1-2, with D possibly TRBD1 on 6 matching bases. The CDR3 extends over 14 amino acids. Germline CDR1 reads SGHRS; CDR2 reads YFSETQ. Trimming stripped 3 bases from V and 4 bases from J, with 13 bases between. The CDR3 bases are TGCGCCAGCAGCTCGACACAGGGAGTCTATGGCTACACCTTC. Translating gives CASSSTQGVYGYTF.

This chain uses TRBV5-1 with TRBJ2-7; a weak D match, TRBD2 (6 bases). Trimming removed 4 bases at V and 0 bases at J, with 11 bases between. This CDR3 contains 14 residues. Germline V lookup: CDR1 SGHRS, CDR2 YFSETQ. The CDR3 loop reads CASSVRDGSYEQYF. CDR3 DNA: TGCGCCAGCAGCGTGCGGGACGGCTCCTACGAGCAGTACTTC.

The CDR3 sequence: CATSGRGFSEAFF. The CDR3 DNA sequence: TGTGCCACAAGCGGCAGGGGCTTTAGTGAAGCTTTCTTT. The chain combines TRBV19 with TRBJ1-1; D is perhaps TRBD1 (6 bases). With 10 bases removed from V and 7 bases from J, the gap between germline ends came to 19 bases. Germline CDR1 reads LNHDA; CDR2 reads SQIVND (reference sequence). The CDR3 totals 13 residues.

The rearrangement uses TRBV18 and TRBJ2-1; the D gene could be TRBD1 or TRBD2 (6 bases each). The germline V gene encodes CDR1 KGHSH and CDR2 LQKENI. The CDR3 extends over 16 amino acids. The V gene lost 3 bases and the J gene lost 0 bases, with 12 bases spanning the gap. This CDR3 reads CASSPQEGGSYNEQFF. The CDR3 DNA follows: TGTGCCAGCTCACCCCAGGAGGGGGGCTCCTACAATGAGCAGTTCTTC.

The chain combines TRBV5-1 with TRBJ1-1; a weak D match, TRBD1 (5 bases). Germline CDR1 reads SGHRS; CDR2 reads YFSETQ. The CDR3 contains 15 residues. Trimming took off 0 bases at V and 6 bases at J, with 15 bases between the two ends. CDR3 sequence reads: CASSLVYGGRAEAFF. The CDR3 DNA reads TGCGCCAGCAGCTTGGTTTACGGGGGACGTGCTGAAGCTTTCTTT.

This clone was seen a few times. The J gene is TRBJ1-4, the V gene TRBV5-1; 7 bases fit TRBD1. CDR3 size: 16 residues. Germline CDR1 reads SGHRS; CDR2 reads YFSETQ. J lost 4 bases, V lost 3 bases, and 9 bases had no gene match. The CDR3 region has the DNA TGCGCCAGCAGCTGTGCGCCGGGACAGAGTAATGAAAAACTGTTTTTT. Residues: CASSCAPGQSNEKLFF.

This clone occurred once. V is TRBV7-9 and J is TRBJ2-3; TRBD1 matches at 9 bases. There are 15 residues in the CDR3. The V segment lost 7 bases and the J segment 3 bases; nucleotides outside the gene matches: 8. Germline V gives CDR1 SEHNR, CDR2 FQNEAQ (reference sequence). The CDR3 nucleotides are TGTGCCAGCAACTCGGGACAGGGTATTACAGATACGCAGTATTTT. Protein: CASNSGQGITDTQYF.

The rearrangement links TRBV11-2 to TRBJ2-7; D may match TRBD1 or TRBD2 (5 bases each). Germline V CDR1 and CDR2: SGHAT, FQNNGV. The CDR3 has 15 residues. V shed 6 bases and J shed 0 bases, with 15 bases lying between them. CDR3 sequence: CASRYPGRGSYEQYF. For the CDR3, the DNA is TGTGCCAGCAGGTATCCGGGACGCGGCTCCTACGAGCAGTACTTC.